Listed below are T cell receptor beta chains from one sample, sequenced in a study of shared clonotypes between healthy human individuals. Only in-frame clones appear in the TCRdb table, and some are missing; sequencing was by immunoSEQ multiplex PCR. The table lists fewer than 2.5 million clones, 80% to 95% of them singletons. Sequenced sample: naive CD4+ T cells from PBMCs. The receptors originated from a man in his late teens or twenties in good health. Some clones in this sample may be carry-over from other donors' samples. Each CDR3 is given with its conserved first and last residue. The order of the fields is V gene, D gene, clone size, J gene, CDR3 DNA, CDR3 protein. D genes are given only for firm matches. A clone size is listed for some rows: how often the clone was seen (once, few, many), or a class if it is expanded.

TRBV19	TRBD1	NA	TRBJ1-1	TGTGCCAGTGAGAGACAGGGCCCGACTGAAGCTTTCTTT	CASERQGPTEAFF
TRBV7-7	TRBD1	NA	TRBJ2-1	TGTGCCAGCAGCTCCGCCTTGACAGGGAATGAGCAGTTCTTC	CASSSALTGNEQFF
TRBV5-1	NA	NA	TRBJ2-2	TGCGCCAGCAGCTTGTTAGCAGGGCCGAACACCGGGGAGCTGTTTTTT	CASSLLAGPNTGELFF
TRBV28	TRBD1	NA	TRBJ1-1	TGTGCCAGCAGTCACCGAGGGACAGGGGGGACTGAAGCTTTCTTT	CASSHRGTGGTEAFF
TRBV5-6	TRBD1	NA	TRBJ2-7	TGTGCCAGCAGCCCTAGGACAGGGTCCCGCTACGAGCAGTACTTC	CASSPRTGSRYEQYF
TRBV7-8	NA	NA	TRBJ1-5	TGTGCCAGCAGCTTAGACAGCCGAAATCAGCCCCAGCATTTT	CASSLDSRNQPQHF
TRBV10-1	NA	few	TRBJ1-1	TGCGCCAGCAGTGAGTCGGACGGTCTTGAAGCTTTCTTT	CASSESDGLEAFF
TRBV9	NA	NA	TRBJ1-1	TGTGCCAGCAGCGTAGGGGCAGGGAAGGTGAACACTGAAGCTTTCTTT	CASSVGAGKVNTEAFF
TRBV9	NA	NA	TRBJ2-7	TGTGCCAGCAGCGTAGGACCTTCTGATTCCTACGAGCAGTACTTC	CASSVGPSDSYEQYF
TRBV11-2	TRBD1	NA	TRBJ1-4	TGTGCCAGCAGCTTCCTAGGACAGGGACCTAATGAAAAACTGTTTTTT	CASSFLGQGPNEKLFF
TRBV5-1	TRBD1	NA	TRBJ2-7	TGCGCCAGCAGCTTCTTCGGGACAGGGCCTTCCTACGAGCAGTACTTC	CASSFFGTGPSYEQYF
TRBV6-5	TRBD2	NA	TRBJ2-3	TGTGCCAGCAGTAACCGAGCGGGGACCACAGATACGCAGTATTTT	CASSNRAGTTDTQYF
TRBV23-1	TRBD1	NA	TRBJ2-7	TGCGCCAGCAGGGGACAGGGGACCTACGAGCAGTACTTC	CASRGQGTYEQYF
TRBV7-9	TRBD2	NA	TRBJ2-5	TGTGCCAGCAGCCCCTCGGGAGGGATACCCCAAGAGACCCAGTACTTC	CASSPSGGIPQETQYF
TRBV7-8	NA	NA	TRBJ1-2	TGTGCCAGCAGCCCCGGTGGGGGGTATGGCTACACCTTC	CASSPGGGYGYTF
TRBV19	TRBD2	NA	TRBJ2-7	TGTGCCAGTAGTATCCGACTAGCGGGAGGTTTCTACGAGCAGTACTTC	CASSIRLAGGFYEQYF
TRBV9	NA	NA	TRBJ2-3	TGTGCCAGCAGCGTACGACCCGCCGGAGGATCAGATACGCAGTATTTT	CASSVRPAGGSDTQYF
TRBV13	TRBD1	NA	TRBJ2-5	TGTGCCAGCAGCGCGGACAGGGTAGCAGAGACCCAGTACTTC	CASSADRVAETQYF
TRBV10-3	NA	NA	TRBJ2-3	TGTGCCATCACCGGAAACACAGATACGCAGTATTTT	CAITGNTDTQYF
TRBV7-9	TRBD2	NA	TRBJ2-1	TGTGCCAGCAGCTTACTGGGCACCGGGACTAGTGGGAATGAGCAGTTCTTC	CASSLLGTGTSGNEQFF
TRBV6-1	NA	NA	TRBJ2-1	TGTGCCAGCAAGGTGGGAATTTTGAAGGATGAGCAGTTCTTC	CASKVGILKDEQFF
TRBV2	NA	NA	TRBJ1-1	TGTGCCAGCAGCCTGGAGAACACTGAAGCTTTCTTT	CASSLENTEAFF
TRBV5-6	TRBD1	NA	TRBJ1-5	TGTGCCAGCAGCCCGAGAGGATTGCAGGGGGTAAGTCAGCCCCAGCATTTT	CASSPRGLQGVSQPQHF
TRBV5-1	NA	NA	TRBJ1-1	TGCGCCAGCAGCTTGGGCGCTTCATCCACTGAAGCTTTCTTT	CASSLGASSTEAFF
TRBV28	TRBD2	NA	TRBJ2-1	TGTGCCAGCAGTTTCACCGGGACTAGTGTAAGCTACAATGAGCAGTTCTTC	CASSFTGTSVSYNEQFF
TRBV9	NA	NA	TRBJ2-2	TGTGCCAGCAGCGTAGTATCTAGCGCCGGGGAGCTGTTTTTT	CASSVVSSAGELFF
TRBV27	NA	NA	TRBJ2-1	TGTGCCAGCAGTTTATCGACAGTTTACAATGAGCAGTTCTTC	CASSLSTVYNEQFF
TRBV15	TRBD1	NA	TRBJ1-3	TGTGCCACCAGACAGGGGGCTGGAAACACCATATATTTT	CATRQGAGNTIYF